This T cell receptor beta chain was observed in a study of cytomegalovirus exposure and HLA in healthy donors. The study ran its PCR with 60 Vbeta and 13 Jbeta primers. The table came from immunoSEQ multiplex PCR; TCRdb's copy has only in-frame clones and leaves some out. Counted here are over 150,000 clones, 65% to 85% occurring once; the ten biggest clones make up over 1.1%. CDR1 and CDR2 (germline): SGHAT, FQNNGV. V dropped 10 bases and J dropped 8 bases, with 17 bases sitting between them. CDR3 size: 12 residues. This chain joins TRBV11-2 and TRBJ1-1; TRBD1 is a possible D gene (6 bases). The sequenced material came from PBMCs. The TCR originated in a man aged 60 to 69 in good health and CMV-seronegative. The CDR3 loop reads CAIIRSGVEAFF. CDR3 sequence (DNA): TGTGCCATTATACGGTCAGGGGTAGAAGCTTTCTTT.